A single sample gave rise to the 9 T cell receptor beta chains below, sequenced in a study of T cells in Graves' hyperthyroidism and ophthalmopathy. The source material, RNA transcripts, was used to amplify TCR beta CDR3 regions. The primer set for the first-round RT-PCR of the TCR CDR3 was HTBI. TCRdb reprocessed the multiplex PCR reads with MiXCR, giving one entry per CDR3 protein. Found here are fewer than 600,000 distinct CDR3 sequences, around 13% of them singletons; the top ten hold approximately 13%. The sample comprised blood. These receptors came from a middle-aged woman with Graves' hyperthyroidism.

This clonotype was counted only a few times. The V gene is TRBV20-1, the J gene TRBJ2-1; D remains ambiguous. V was pared by 0 bases and J by 0 bases, with 6 bases between. The CDR3 covers 14 residues. Germline lookup yields CDR1 DFQATT and CDR2 SNEGSKA (reference sequence). The CDR3, as DNA: TGCAGTGCTAGAGAGGGCAACTCCTACAATGAGCAGTTCTTC. It yields the protein CSAREGNSYNEQFF.

This clonotype came up a few times. The chain joins TRBV6-1 to TRBJ2-5; D is ambiguous. The V and J ends lost 6 bases and 4 bases respectively, with 6 bases between them. CDR3 length: 11 amino acids. Germline V gene data show CDR1 as MNHNS and CDR2 as SASEGT. The CDR3 here is CASRGTETQYF. The CDR3, as DNA: TGTGCCAGCAGGGGAACAGAGACCCAGTACTTC.

This clonotype has ten or more counts. The chain uses TRBV5-1 and TRBJ2-3, with D unclear. From germline, CDR1 is SGHRS and CDR2 YFSETQ. This CDR3 region has 17 residues. Deletions cut 5 bases from V and 4 bases from J, with 23 bases between. Here the CDR3 DNA reads TGCGCCAGCAGGATGCTCGCTCAACGGAGATTCCCAGATACGCAGTATTTT. It encodes CASRMLAQRRFPDTQYF.

This clonotype was found many times. The CDR3 DNA is TGTGCCAGCAGTGGGGTGCTTCTGACTGAAGCTTTCTTT. Protein product: CASSGVLLTEAFF. The rearrangement uses TRBV2 and TRBJ1-1; D is ambiguous. This CDR3 has 13 amino acids. Trimming left V 4 bases short and J 5 bases short, with 11 bases between. Looked up from germline, CDR1 is SNHLY and CDR2 is FYNNEI.

There are a few counts of this clonotype. The genes are TRBV3-1 and TRBJ1-5; 10 nucleotides line up with TRBD1. CDR1 is LGHDT and CDR2 is YNNKEL in the germline V gene (reference sequence). This CDR3 comprises 16 residues. V lost 2 bases and J lost 6; bases outside the gene matches: 7. Here the CDR3 reads CASSQNDRGQGQPQHF. The CDR3 bases are TGTGCCAGCAGCCAAAATGACAGGGGGCAGGGTCAGCCCCAGCATTTT.

This clonotype was recorded at least ten times. One end of the junction varies from germline; a read error may be responsible. The rearrangement links TRBV5-1 to TRBJ1-2; D might be TRBD1 (5 bases). CDR3 length: 14 amino acids. From germline, CDR1 is SGHRS and CDR2 YFSETQ. CDR3 protein: CASSSGTRNYGYTF. As DNA, the CDR3 is TGTGCCAGCAGTTCCGGGACTCGAAACTATGGCTACACCTTC.

Ten or more counts support this clonotype. The genes are TRBV2 and TRBJ2-7, with 8 bases identical to TRBD2. The junction had 8 bases not matched to a gene; V was cut back by 7 bases and J by 0 bases. The CDR3 runs 15 residues. Per the germline V gene, CDR1 is SNHLY and CDR2 is FYNNEI. CDR3 bases: TGTGCCAGCAAAGAACAGCGGGAGTACTCCTACGAGCAGTACTTC. Translating gives CASKEQREYSYEQYF. Full variable domain (rest looked up from reference TRBV2 and TRBJ2-7): EPEVTQTPSHQVTQMGQEVILRCVPISNHLYFYWYRQILGQKVEFLVSFYNNEISEKSEIFDDQFSVERPDGSNFTLKIRSTKLEDSAMYFCASKEQREYSYEQYFGPGTRLTVT.

This chain uses TRBV4-2 with TRBJ2-6; D unclear. The CDR3 totals 16 residues. V lost 3 bases and J 0 bases, leaving 9 bases between the germline ends. CDR1 LGHNA and CDR2 YNFKEQ come from the germline V gene. CDR3 sequence (DNA): TGTGCCAGCAGCCAGTTCAGCAGCTCTGGGGCCAACGTCCTGACTTTC. It codes for CASSQFSSSGANVLTF.

This clonotype was recorded many times. The V gene is TRBV3-1, the J gene TRBJ2-3; D might be TRBD2 (5 bases). The CDR3 length is 17 residues. Germline V gives CDR1 LGHDT, CDR2 YNNKEL (reference sequence). Trimming stripped 0 bases from V and 1 base from J, with 14 bases between. In nucleotides, the CDR3 is TGTGCCAGCAGCCAAGATTTAGAGAGGGTGGGCACAGATACGCAGTATTTT. Translation: CASSQDLERVGTDTQYF.